This T cell receptor (beta chain) was found in a study of cytomegalovirus exposure and HLA in healthy donors. About the research overall: It was reported in a later analysis that the roughly 120 validation repertoires used the same platform as the 666 first-cohort repertoires.

Concerning this clone itself: Its antigen is undetermined.

Measured with immunoSEQ multiplex PCR; TCRdb has only the in-frame clones, and not every one. The repertoire consists of roughly 220,000 clones, with around nine tenths occurring once and the leading ten covering 1.1%. General study results and limits: High sensitivity and specificity were reportedly achieved when the classifier diagnosed cytomegalovirus status.

CDR1 is SGHRS and CDR2 is YFSETQ in the germline V gene. This CDR3 contains 18 residues. V trimming: 4 bases; J trimming: 5 bases; junction bases outside the gene matches: 18. The sequencing sample was made of PBMCs. The chain is built from TRBV5-1 and TRBJ2-4; 7 bases match TRBD1. The clonotype comes from a woman aged 18-29 years in good health and CMV-seronegative. In nucleotides, the CDR3 is TGCGCCAGCAGCCTACAGGGGACGGGATCTCGGGTTCAAAACATTCAGTACTTC. Its translation: CASSLQGTGSRVQNIQYF.